A selection of T cell receptor beta chains follows, all from one sample in a study of blood T cells in healthy people across ages. TCRdb re-analysed the 5' RACE reads in MiXCR, keeping a single row per CDR3 protein. The data hold roughly 1,500,000 distinct CDR3 sequences, with about 43% observed a single time. Material: blood. The receptors were sampled from a woman aged 18 to 35 in good health. The CDR3 runs from the conserved cysteine through the conserved F or W. The D gene is left open where the match is weak. Where a row states a size, it is once, few, many or the class of an expanded clone; other rows omit it.

cdr3_nt: TGTGCCAGCAGTTTAGAACGGGGACTCGGTGGCTACACCTTC
cdr3_aa: CASSLERGLGGYTF
v_call: TRBV12-3/TRBV12-4
j_call: TRBJ1-2
clone_size: few
d_call: -

cdr3_nt: TGTGCCAGCAGCTTAGGAGGGACAGGCCGTAAGACTGAAGCTTTCTTT
cdr3_aa: CASSLGGTGRKTEAFF
v_call: TRBV7-9
j_call: TRBJ1-1
clone_size: -
d_call: TRBD1

cdr3_nt: TGTGCCAGCAGCCAGATGGACAGGGGCAACTATGGCTACACCTTC
cdr3_aa: CASSQMDRGNYGYTF
v_call: TRBV4-2
j_call: TRBJ1-2
clone_size: few
d_call: TRBD1

cdr3_nt: TGTGCCAGCAGCCTCCTAGGGGGCGGCTATGGCTACACCTTC
cdr3_aa: CASSLLGGGYGYTF
v_call: TRBV11-1
j_call: TRBJ1-2
clone_size: -
d_call: TRBD1

cdr3_nt: TGTGCCAGCAGTTTCCGACCTAGCGCCTGGGACGACGAGCAGTACTTC
cdr3_aa: CASSFRPSAWDDEQYF
v_call: TRBV27
j_call: TRBJ2-7
clone_size: -
d_call: -

cdr3_nt: TGTGCCAGCAGTGAATGGGGACAGGGAGAAGAAAAACTGTTTTTT
cdr3_aa: CASSEWGQGEEKLFF
v_call: TRBV6-1
j_call: TRBJ1-4
clone_size: -
d_call: TRBD1

cdr3_nt: TGTGCCATCAGGTCAATCTATGGCTACACCTTC
cdr3_aa: CAIRSIYGYTF
v_call: TRBV10-3
j_call: TRBJ1-2
clone_size: few
d_call: -

cdr3_nt: TGTGCCAGCAGTCACGAGGGACTAGCGGGGGGTGCAGATACGCAGTATTTT
cdr3_aa: CASSHEGLAGGADTQYF
v_call: TRBV6-2/TRBV6-3
j_call: TRBJ2-3
clone_size: few
d_call: TRBD2

cdr3_nt: TGTGCCAGCAGCTTGGAAGGCAGACCAGGCACAGATACGCAGTATTTT
cdr3_aa: CASSLEGRPGTDTQYF
v_call: TRBV5-8
j_call: TRBJ2-3
clone_size: -
d_call: -

cdr3_nt: TGTGCCAGCAGTTTAGTAAAGGAGGCGGGGGGACAGAACTATGGCTACACCTTC
cdr3_aa: CASSLVKEAGGQNYGYTF
v_call: TRBV12-3/TRBV12-4
j_call: TRBJ1-2
clone_size: -
d_call: TRBD1

cdr3_nt: TGTGCCAGCAGCTCCCAATTGGCGGGTAACACCGGGGAGCTGTTTTTT
cdr3_aa: CASSSQLAGNTGELFF
v_call: TRBV7-6
j_call: TRBJ2-2
clone_size: -
d_call: -

cdr3_nt: TGTGCCAGCAGCCCGGACAGCGCAACTAATGAAAAACTGTTTTTT
cdr3_aa: CASSPDSATNEKLFF
v_call: TRBV4-2
j_call: TRBJ1-4
clone_size: many
d_call: -

cdr3_nt: TGCAGTGCTAGGGGGTCGACAGGGGATAACTATGGCTACACCTTC
cdr3_aa: CSARGSTGDNYGYTF
v_call: TRBV20-1
j_call: TRBJ1-2
clone_size: -
d_call: TRBD1

cdr3_nt: TGCAGCGGGGCTCGGGCAGGCGGAAACACTGAAGCTTTCTTT
cdr3_aa: CSGARAGGNTEAFF
v_call: TRBV29-1
j_call: TRBJ1-1
clone_size: -
d_call: -

cdr3_nt: TGCGCCAGCAGCTTGGTTGAGCGAAGCACAGATACGCAGTATTTT
cdr3_aa: CASSLVERSTDTQYF
v_call: TRBV5-1
j_call: TRBJ2-3
clone_size: few
d_call: -

cdr3_nt: TGTGCCTGCAGCCCATCCCCGGGCGCAGATACGCAGTATTTT
cdr3_aa: CACSPSPGADTQYF
v_call: TRBV4-2
j_call: TRBJ2-3
clone_size: -
d_call: -

cdr3_nt: TGTGCCAGCACCCCCGGGGCAGGGGGCAACATTCAGTACTTC
cdr3_aa: CASTPGAGGNIQYF
v_call: TRBV7-2
j_call: TRBJ2-4
clone_size: few
d_call: TRBD1

cdr3_nt: TGTGCCAGCAGCCAGGACGGTGAGCCGGAGACCCAGTACTTC
cdr3_aa: CASSQDGEPETQYF
v_call: TRBV7-9
j_call: TRBJ2-5
clone_size: -
d_call: -

cdr3_nt: TGTGCCAGCAGCCAAGCCCTGATGGGGACTGAAGCTTTCTTT
cdr3_aa: CASSQALMGTEAFF
v_call: TRBV3-1
j_call: TRBJ1-1
clone_size: -
d_call: -

cdr3_nt: TGTGCCAGCAGCTTAGGGACCAGAGAGACCCAGTACTTC
cdr3_aa: CASSLGTRETQYF
v_call: TRBV7-2
j_call: TRBJ2-5
clone_size: many
d_call: -

cdr3_nt: TGTGCCAGCAGTGAATCACTCATAGCCAAAAACATTCAGTACTTC
cdr3_aa: CASSESLIAKNIQYF
v_call: TRBV25-1
j_call: TRBJ2-4
clone_size: -
d_call: -

cdr3_nt: TGCGCCAGCAGCCAAGATCAAGGCTCGAGCTCCTACAATGAGCAGATCTTC
cdr3_aa: CASSQDQGSSSYNEQIF
v_call: TRBV4-1
j_call: TRBJ2-1
clone_size: -
d_call: -

cdr3_nt: TGTGCCAGCTCACCACGACCGCCTGGGACTAATGAAAAACTGTTTTTT
cdr3_aa: CASSPRPPGTNEKLFF
v_call: TRBV18
j_call: TRBJ1-4
clone_size: -
d_call: -

cdr3_nt: TGTGCCAGCAGCTCCCCCGGGACAGGGAATCTTGGCTACACCTTC
cdr3_aa: CASSSPGTGNLGYTF
v_call: TRBV7-9
j_call: TRBJ1-2
clone_size: -
d_call: TRBD1

cdr3_nt: TGCGCCAGCAGCGTGCGGGTGGCGGGAGGGAGGACAGATACGCAGTATTTT
cdr3_aa: CASSVRVAGGRTDTQYF
v_call: TRBV5-1
j_call: TRBJ2-3
clone_size: few
d_call: TRBD2

cdr3_nt: TGTGCCAGCAGTTACACGGACAGGGGGAACACTGAAGCTTTCTTT
cdr3_aa: CASSYTDRGNTEAFF
v_call: TRBV6-5
j_call: TRBJ1-1
clone_size: -
d_call: TRBD1

cdr3_nt: TGCAGTGCTACTCCCCGGGGATCAACGTCTGGCTACACCTTC
cdr3_aa: CSATPRGSTSGYTF
v_call: TRBV20-1
j_call: TRBJ1-2
clone_size: many
d_call: -

cdr3_nt: TGTGCCAGCAGCACCGGGAACCTAGGGGCAGATACGCAGTATTTT
cdr3_aa: CASSTGNLGADTQYF
v_call: TRBV9
j_call: TRBJ2-3
clone_size: few
d_call: -

cdr3_nt: TGTGCCAGCAGCCAAGGAGGCGGGAGGGTAGAGGAGCAGTTCTTC
cdr3_aa: CASSQGGGRVEEQFF
v_call: TRBV3-1
j_call: TRBJ2-1
clone_size: -
d_call: TRBD2

cdr3_nt: TGCAGTGCTAGACAGGCTAGCGGTAATCCTTCCACAGATACGCAGTATTTT
cdr3_aa: CSARQASGNPSTDTQYF
v_call: TRBV20-1
j_call: TRBJ2-3
clone_size: few
d_call: TRBD2

cdr3_nt: TGTGCCAGCAAGGCAGGGGGCGCGTCTGGCTACACCTTC
cdr3_aa: CASKAGGASGYTF
v_call: TRBV2
j_call: TRBJ1-2
clone_size: -
d_call: TRBD1

cdr3_nt: TGTGCCAGCAGCCAGACAGAGGATCGCTACACCTTC
cdr3_aa: CASSQTEDRYTF
v_call: TRBV27
j_call: TRBJ1-2
clone_size: -
d_call: -

cdr3_nt: TGCAGTGCTATTCGACTTGCAACTAATGAAAAACTGTTTTTT
cdr3_aa: CSAIRLATNEKLFF
v_call: TRBV20-1
j_call: TRBJ1-4
clone_size: -
d_call: -

cdr3_nt: TGCGCCAGCAGCTCCGCAGGCGGGGGGTCCTACAATGAGCAGTTCTTC
cdr3_aa: CASSSAGGGSYNEQFF
v_call: TRBV5-1
j_call: TRBJ2-1
clone_size: -
d_call: TRBD2

cdr3_nt: TGTGCCAGCAGCCGAGGCTCTAGCGGGGATAATGAGCAGTACTTC
cdr3_aa: CASSRGSSGDNEQYF
v_call: TRBV9
j_call: TRBJ2-7
clone_size: few
d_call: TRBD2

cdr3_nt: TGTGCCAGCAGCTTAGCGTACAGGGGAGAAGATGAAAAGCTGTTTTTT
cdr3_aa: CASSLAYRGEDEKLFF
v_call: TRBV7-9
j_call: TRBJ1-4
clone_size: few
d_call: TRBD1

cdr3_nt: TGTGCCAGCAGTTTACTAGCGGGGGCCTACAATGAGCAGTTCTTC
cdr3_aa: CASSLLAGAYNEQFF
v_call: TRBV5-1
j_call: TRBJ2-1
clone_size: many
d_call: TRBD2

cdr3_nt: TGCAGTGCTAGAGATCTAGCGGGAGGGCCTTGGGAGCAGTACTTC
cdr3_aa: CSARDLAGGPWEQYF
v_call: TRBV20-1
j_call: TRBJ2-7
clone_size: -
d_call: TRBD2

cdr3_nt: TGTGCCAGCAGCCTTAGTTCTAGCGGGGTGATATCCTACGAGCAGTACTTC
cdr3_aa: CASSLSSSGVISYEQYF
v_call: TRBV7-2
j_call: TRBJ2-7
clone_size: -
d_call: TRBD2

cdr3_nt: TGTGCCAGCAGCCACCCGACAGGTCAAGAGACCCAGTACTTC
cdr3_aa: CASSHPTGQETQYF
v_call: TRBV14
j_call: TRBJ2-5
clone_size: -
d_call: -

cdr3_nt: TGCGCCAGCAGTGATGACAGGGCAACTAATGAAAAACTGTTTTTT
cdr3_aa: CASSDDRATNEKLFF
v_call: TRBV10-2
j_call: TRBJ1-4
clone_size: once
d_call: TRBD1

cdr3_nt: TGTGCCAGCGACGGACGCTATAGCAATCAGCCCCAGCATTTT
cdr3_aa: CASDGRYSNQPQHF
v_call: TRBV6-1
j_call: TRBJ1-5
clone_size: -
d_call: -

cdr3_nt: TGTGCCAGCAGCTCTTTGACTAGCGGGAGAGAGACCCAGTACTTC
cdr3_aa: CASSSLTSGRETQYF
v_call: TRBV7-9
j_call: TRBJ2-5
clone_size: -
d_call: TRBD2

cdr3_nt: TGTGCCAGCAGTATCGAAAATAACTATGGCTACACCTTC
cdr3_aa: CASSIENNYGYTF
v_call: TRBV6-6
j_call: TRBJ1-2
clone_size: few
d_call: -

cdr3_nt: TGTGCCAGCAGGACTAGCGGCTCCTACAATGAGCAGTTCTTC
cdr3_aa: CASRTSGSYNEQFF
v_call: TRBV12-3/TRBV12-4
j_call: TRBJ2-1
clone_size: many
d_call: TRBD2

cdr3_nt: TGTGCCAGCACTCCAGGACGGGCCTTGGCGGAGACCCAGTACTTC
cdr3_aa: CASTPGRALAETQYF
v_call: TRBV25-1
j_call: TRBJ2-5
clone_size: -
d_call: -

cdr3_nt: TGTGCCAGCAGAGAACTTGGGACAGATACGCAGTATTTT
cdr3_aa: CASRELGTDTQYF
v_call: TRBV27
j_call: TRBJ2-3
clone_size: -
d_call: -

cdr3_nt: TGTGCCAGCATTGGCGGGGGTAGCTCCTACAATGAGCAGTTCTTC
cdr3_aa: CASIGGGSSYNEQFF
v_call: TRBV28
j_call: TRBJ2-1
clone_size: -
d_call: TRBD2